Sequencing of this T cell receptor beta chain was carried out in a study of blood T cell repertoires in COVID-19. Assay: immunoSEQ multiplex PCR; the TCRdb copy retains only in-frame clones and omits some. The sample has 250,000 to 350,000 clones, about 90% seen once. Per the germline V gene, CDR1 is WNHNN and CDR2 is SYGVQD (reference sequence). After removal of 2 bases from V and 0 bases from J, the junction contained 2 bases not matched to a gene. The CDR3 sequence is 16 residues long. The TCR originated in a woman under 30 with acute COVID-19. The chain joins TRBV10-1 to TRBJ2-3; TRBD2 agrees at 10 bases. Sequencing was performed on PBMCs or T cells enriched from blood (not recorded which). CDR3 in DNA: TGCGCCAGCAGTGAGCGGACTAGCGGTAGCACAGATACGCAGTATTTT. This translates into CASSERTSGSTDTQYF.